A selection of T cell receptor beta chains follows, all from one sample in a study of blood T cell repertoires in COVID-19. The data were produced by immunoSEQ multiplex PCR, yet TCRdb's version contains in-frame clones alone and is incomplete. The top ten clones hold approximately 6.1% of a sample with under 150,000 clones, around 80% of them seen once. Sequenced sample: peripheral blood. These receptors were taken from a human donor in a cohort sampled during active COVID-19. CDR3s include the opening cysteine and the closing phenylalanine or tryptophan. Each record gives: V gene, J gene, CDR3 protein.

v_gene: TRBV7-3
j_gene: TRBJ2-6
CDR3aa: CASGQGATGANVLTF

v_gene: TRBV5-4
j_gene: TRBJ2-5
CDR3aa: CASSSQETQYF

v_gene: TRBV7-9
j_gene: TRBJ2-1
CDR3aa: CASSLEQGVYNEQFF

v_gene: TRBV7-9
j_gene: TRBJ1-1
CDR3aa: CASSLLRGQGGKKNTEAFF

v_gene: TRBV30
j_gene: TRBJ1-4
CDR3aa: CAWCPESNEKLFF

v_gene: TRBV7-2
j_gene: TRBJ1-5
CDR3aa: CASSRSTGLRQPQHF

v_gene: TRBV2
j_gene: TRBJ2-1
CDR3aa: CASSSDSDNEQFF

v_gene: TRBV5-5
j_gene: TRBJ2-1
CDR3aa: CASSFVFDWYNEQFF

v_gene: TRBV7-3
j_gene: TRBJ2-3
CDR3aa: CASSLRGGPTDTQYF

v_gene: TRBV12-3/TRBV12-4
j_gene: TRBJ2-2
CDR3aa: CASSGARTGELFF

v_gene: TRBV5-4
j_gene: TRBJ1-2
CDR3aa: CASSLGQGEVGGYTF

v_gene: TRBV15
j_gene: TRBJ1-6
CDR3aa: CATSRRGGADSPLHF

v_gene: TRBV5-1
j_gene: TRBJ2-2
CDR3aa: CASSLAQTGTGELFF

v_gene: TRBV6-2/TRBV6-3
j_gene: TRBJ1-4
CDR3aa: CASRPVDTLNEKLFF

v_gene: TRBV19
j_gene: TRBJ2-7
CDR3aa: CASSMGTGGYEQYF

v_gene: TRBV7-2
j_gene: TRBJ1-6
CDR3aa: CASSLGLIYNSPLHF

v_gene: TRBV4-3
j_gene: TRBJ2-7
CDR3aa: CASSRTRRGYEQYF

v_gene: TRBV19
j_gene: TRBJ2-7
CDR3aa: CASSLGQISEQYF

v_gene: TRBV5-3
j_gene: TRBJ2-1
CDR3aa: CARRTRLAGRNEQFF

v_gene: TRBV9
j_gene: TRBJ2-3
CDR3aa: CASSVSGGSTDTQYF

v_gene: TRBV19
j_gene: TRBJ1-4
CDR3aa: CASSLNREEKLFF

v_gene: TRBV19
j_gene: TRBJ2-7
CDR3aa: CASSTGISRSAPPYEQYF

v_gene: TRBV29-1
j_gene: TRBJ1-2
CDR3aa: CSVRMTNYGYTF

v_gene: TRBV4-3
j_gene: TRBJ2-1
CDR3aa: CASSQGASASYNEQFF

v_gene: TRBV5-4
j_gene: TRBJ2-1
CDR3aa: CASSLRAYNEQFF

v_gene: TRBV6-4
j_gene: TRBJ2-3
CDR3aa: CASSDSSGGTDTQYF

v_gene: TRBV5-1
j_gene: TRBJ2-5
CDR3aa: CASSEEPSPLQETQYF

v_gene: TRBV2
j_gene: TRBJ1-5
CDR3aa: CASSPGPGGEPQHF

v_gene: TRBV2
j_gene: TRBJ1-4
CDR3aa: CASRRGSEKLFF

v_gene: TRBV7-3
j_gene: TRBJ2-5
CDR3aa: CASSFRTGETQYF

v_gene: TRBV4-1
j_gene: TRBJ1-1
CDR3aa: CASSQGGGAGFTEAFF

v_gene: TRBV2
j_gene: TRBJ2-3
CDR3aa: CASSRLAGGIGVGTDTQYF

v_gene: TRBV6-5
j_gene: TRBJ2-1
CDR3aa: CASSTLAGGLNEQFF

v_gene: TRBV3-1/TRBV3-2
j_gene: TRBJ2-1
CDR3aa: CASSQSGGDEQFF

v_gene: TRBV29-1
j_gene: TRBJ2-7
CDR3aa: CSVRVTYEQYF

v_gene: TRBV10-3
j_gene: TRBJ2-1
CDR3aa: CAISRDGLAGEGMQFF

v_gene: TRBV7-2
j_gene: TRBJ1-6
CDR3aa: CASSLLGPGAGPPLHF

v_gene: TRBV4-2
j_gene: TRBJ1-2
CDR3aa: CASSQDPRGRSGYTF

v_gene: TRBV5-5
j_gene: TRBJ2-7
CDR3aa: CASSFVGRTYEQYF

v_gene: TRBV13
j_gene: TRBJ1-1
CDR3aa: CASSPFSGTGGDAEAFF

v_gene: TRBV14
j_gene: TRBJ2-1
CDR3aa: CASSQGVLAGAYNEQFF

v_gene: TRBV12-2
j_gene: TRBJ1-1
CDR3aa: CASRPTGGTNTEAFF

v_gene: TRBV30
j_gene: TRBJ1-1
CDR3aa: CAWSSNRGVGTEAFF

v_gene: TRBV6-2/TRBV6-3
j_gene: TRBJ2-1
CDR3aa: CASSRIDRGGANEQFF

v_gene: TRBV3-1/TRBV3-2
j_gene: TRBJ1-2
CDR3aa: CASSQDSRGYGYTF

v_gene: TRBV4-2
j_gene: TRBJ2-1
CDR3aa: CASSQDSGGDYNEQFF

v_gene: TRBV28
j_gene: TRBJ1-4
CDR3aa: CASSSIPGPGGLFF

v_gene: TRBV30
j_gene: TRBJ2-7
CDR3aa: CAWRAKGRGTYEQYF

v_gene: TRBV19
j_gene: TRBJ1-6
CDR3aa: CASSIDPGVDSPLHF

v_gene: TRBV5-6
j_gene: TRBJ1-3
CDR3aa: CASSLGPSSGNTIYF